These 29 T cell receptor beta chains were all obtained from the same sample, sequenced in a study of T-cell reconstitution after alpha-beta-depleted transplantation in children. Preparation of the TCRbeta library was carried out with unique molecular identifiers. TCRdb re-derived calls from the PCR reads in MiXCR, one entry per CDR3 protein. The data show about 230,000 distinct CDR3 sequences, with about a tenth seen just once and about 6% held by the top ten. The source material was PBMCs from the stem cell graft donor, sampled from the stem cell graft. The receptors derive from a human donor who donated a stem cell graft to a child with acute lymphoblastic leukemia.

This clonotype has at least ten counts. J is TRBJ1-6 and V is TRBV5-5; the D is unclear. V dropped 4 bases and J dropped 6 bases, with 8 bases sitting between them. CDR3 length: 13 amino acids. CDR1 is SGHKS, CDR2 YYEKEE, per germline (reference sequence). In DNA form, the CDR3 reads TGTGCCAGCAGCGGGGAGGCTAATTCACCCCTCCACTTT. Translation gives CASSGEANSPLHF.

This sequence joins TRBV27 and TRBJ1-1, with D perhaps TRBD1 (6 bases). Trimming shortened V by 6 bases and J by 7 bases, and 15 bases separated the two germline ends. CDR1 MNHEY and CDR2 SMNVEV come from the germline V gene (reference sequence). The CDR3 covers 13 residues. As DNA, the CDR3 is TGTGCCAGCAGCCTCAGACAGGCGGTTGAAGCTTTCTTT. Amino acid sequence: CASSLRQAVEAFF.

The chain employs TRBV20-1 and TRBJ1-1; no firm D call. Between the trimmed V and J ends, which lost 3 bases and 6 bases, there was a span of 2 bases. Per germline, CDR1 DFQATT and CDR2 SNEGSKA (reference sequence). There are 9 residues in the CDR3. The DNA of the CDR3 is TGCAGTGCTAGCTCTGAAGCTTTCTTT. Protein sequence: CSASSEAFF.

This clonotype was seen a handful of times. V is TRBV15 and J is TRBJ2-7, with 8 bases identical to TRBD1. The V and J ends lost 5 bases and 6 bases, in that order; junction bases with no gene match: 12. There are 15 residues in the CDR3. Germline CDR1 is LNHNV and CDR2 is YYDKDF (reference sequence). The CDR3 sequence: CATSPRTGKGIEQYF. CDR3 in DNA: TGTGCCACCAGCCCACGGACAGGGAAAGGTATCGAGCAGTACTTC.

CDR3 coding DNA: TGTGCCATCAGTGAGTCGTTCCTACAGAACAATCAGCCCCAGCATTTT. Its translation is CAISESFLQNNQPQHF. The gene calls are TRBV10-3 and TRBJ1-5; D gene uncertain. Trimming removed 0 bases at V and 3 bases at J, with 12 bases between. CDR1 is ENHRY and CDR2 is SYGVKD in the germline V gene. The CDR3 spans 16 residues.

This chain connects TRBV6-5 to TRBJ2-3; 7 bases are a match to TRBD2. The V and J ends lost 2 bases and 2 bases, in that order; junction bases with no gene match: 7. From germline, CDR1 is MNHEY and CDR2 SVGAGI. CDR3 length: 16 residues. The CDR3 here is CASSYRASGYTDTQYF. The DNA for the CDR3 is TGTGCCAGCAGTTACCGGGCTAGCGGCTACACAGATACGCAGTATTTT.

The chain recombines TRBV30 with TRBJ2-3; D unresolved. The V gene lost 1 base and the J gene lost 8 bases, with 13 bases spanning the gap. CDR3 length: 13 amino acids. Germline V gene data show CDR1 as GTSNPN and CDR2 as SVGIG (reference sequence). The CDR3 region has the DNA TGTGCCTGGAGTGCAACTGACCGTGGTACGCAGTATTTT. The encoded protein is CAWSATDRGTQYF.

The chain employs TRBV6-4 and TRBJ1-2; no clear D. This CDR3 is 13 amino acids long. Germline V gene sequence: CDR1 MRHNA, CDR2 SNTAGT. The V end lost 0 bases, the J end lost 3 bases, and 5 bases lay between the germline ends. CDR3 loop: CASSDSRDYGYTF. CDR3 in DNA: TGTGCCAGCAGTGACTCGCGAGACTATGGCTACACCTTC.

As for this clonotype: This clone may be a read error of a much larger clone one base away. The conserved phenylalanine or tryptophan is not found at the CDR3 terminus, so this likely reflects a read error. The chain combines TRBV29-1 with TRBJ1-1, with D unclear. Germline V gene sequence: CDR1 SQVTM, CDR2 ANQGSEA. V was trimmed by 5 bases and J by 1 base, leaving 8 bases between them. This CDR3 is built from 12 residues. The CDR3 DNA sequence: TGCAGCGTTTACCGAGGGAACACTGAAGCTTTCTCT. Amino acid sequence: CSVYRGNTEAFS.

The rearrangement uses TRBV7-2 and TRBJ1-1, with 9 bases aligning to TRBD1. The ends lost 6 bases at V and 4 bases at J; junction bases unmatched: 15. The germline V gene has CDR1 SGHTA and CDR2 FQGNSA. This CDR3 is built from 17 residues. CDR3 amino acids: CASRAGTGLLVSTEAFF. The CDR3 nucleotides read TGTGCCAGCAGGGCCGGGACAGGGTTATTGGTGAGCACTGAAGCTTTCTTT.

This clonotype has more than one count but fewer than ten. The chain links TRBV5-1 to TRBJ1-1; maybe TRBD1 (6 bases). V was pared by 2 bases and J by 10 bases, with 15 bases between. This CDR3 spans 13 amino acids. The germline CDR1 and CDR2 sequences are SGHRS and YFSETQ. The CDR3 region has the DNA TGCGCCAGCAGCTTCTCTTTGGACAGCAGAGCTTTCTTT. Its translation: CASSFSLDSRAFF.

The chain has TRBV29-1 and TRBJ2-1, with D maybe TRBD2 (5 bases). CDR3 length equals 14 residues. Between the trimmed V and J ends, which lost 7 bases and 5 bases, there was a span of 18 bases. CDR1 and CDR2 (germline): SQVTM, ANQGSEA. In nucleotides, the CDR3 is TGCAGCGCCTGGGTAGGAGGATTTAACAATGAGCAGTTCTTC. Its translation is CSAWVGGFNNEQFF.

The V call is TRBV6-6, the J call TRBJ1-1, with a tentative D call TRBD1 (5 bases). This CDR3 has 12 amino acids. Trimming shortened V by 0 bases and J by 13 bases, and 12 bases separated the two germline ends. The germline V gene has CDR1 MNHNY and CDR2 SVGAGI (reference sequence). As DNA, the CDR3 is TGTGCCAGCAGTTACTCGGGCAGGGTATGTTTCTTT. Protein: CASSYSGRVCFF.

The chain joins TRBV6-5 to TRBJ2-3; D is perhaps TRBD2 (6 bases). The CDR3 contains 15 residues. V lost 0 bases and J lost 9, with 16 bases in between. CDR1 and CDR2 from the germline V gene are MNHEY and SVGAGI. For the CDR3, the DNA is TGTGCCAGCAGTTACTCTGGGGGGTTGCAGTCCACGCAGTATTTT. This encodes CASSYSGGLQSTQYF.

The chain uses TRBV29-1 and TRBJ1-4, with no clear D. The germline gives CDR1 SQVTM, CDR2 ANQGSEA. The CDR3 extends over 13 amino acids. The V and J ends lost 4 bases and 8 bases respectively, with 14 bases between them. The CDR3 region has the DNA TGCAGCGTTGCGGGGTCAGGAGGGGAAAAACTGTTTTTT. Its translation: CSVAGSGGEKLFF.

Only a few counts were recorded for this clonotype. The V and J genes are TRBV19 and TRBJ2-1; 9 positions agree with TRBD2. With 7 bases clipped from V and 8 bases from J, the junction kept 9 bases outside the gene matches. This CDR3 has 14 amino acids. From germline, CDR1 is LNHDA and CDR2 SQIVND (reference sequence). The CDR3 is CASTSGALGDEQFF. The CDR3 region has the DNA TGTGCCAGTACTAGCGGGGCTCTGGGAGATGAGCAGTTCTTC.

The V and J genes are TRBV4-1 and TRBJ1-5, with D possibly TRBD1 on 5 matching bases. V gave up 4 bases and J gave up 3 bases, with 13 bases separating them. This CDR3 has 15 residues. Germline V gives CDR1 MGHRA, CDR2 YSYEKL. The CDR3 spells CASSRGFRDNQPQHF. In DNA, the CDR3 is TGCGCCAGCAGCCGTGGTTTCAGGGACAATCAGCCCCAGCATTTT.

This rearrangement joins TRBV5-5 to TRBJ2-5; TRBD2 matches at 7 bases. The CDR3 runs 14 residues. Trimming removed 3 bases from V and 6 bases from J; junction bases left unmatched: 8. Germline lookup yields CDR1 SGHKS and CDR2 YYEKEE (reference sequence). The CDR3, as DNA: TGTGCCAGCAGCTCGAGACTGGGAGGGCAGACCCAGTACTTC. Encoded protein: CASSSRLGGQTQYF.

This clonotype was seen a few times. This chain links TRBV7-2 with TRBJ1-5; D unresolved. The CDR3 totals 13 residues. Between the trimmed V and J ends, which lost 1 base and 6 bases, there was a span of 7 bases. Germline V gene sequence: CDR1 SGHTA, CDR2 FQGNSA. CDR3: CASSLDGPQPQHF. The CDR3 DNA is TGTGCCAGCAGCTTAGACGGTCCTCAGCCCCAGCATTTT.

The V call is TRBV20-1, the J call TRBJ1-5; the D gene is possibly TRBD1 (5 bases). This CDR3 has 13 amino acids. Germline V gene data show CDR1 as DFQATT and CDR2 as SNEGSKA (reference sequence). V was trimmed by 5 bases and J by 6 bases, leaving 14 bases between them. The CDR3: CSAYAGGIQPQHF. The DNA of the CDR3 is TGCAGTGCTTACGCGGGGGGAATTCAGCCCCAGCATTTT.

The chain couples TRBV29-1 to TRBJ1-1, with D possibly matching TRBD1 (6 bases). V lost 5 bases and J lost 6, with 13 bases in between. This CDR3 contains 12 residues. Germline CDR1 reads SQVTM; CDR2 reads ANQGSEA. In nucleotides, the CDR3 is TGCAGCGTTTCACAGGGTTTCGCTGAAGCTTTCTTT. This codes for CSVSQGFAEAFF.

Details on this clonotype: A much larger clonotype is one base distant, so this may be a read error. The rearrangement joins TRBV30 to TRBJ1-1, with a possible D match to TRBD1 (5 bases). The CDR3 runs 16 residues. Germline lookup yields CDR1 GTSNPN and CDR2 SVGIG (reference sequence). The CDR3 spells CVWSFGILRAATEAFF. CDR3 DNA: TGTGTCTGGAGTTTCGGCATCCTCAGGGCCGCCACTGAAGCTTTCTTT.

This clonotype appeared many times. The V gene is TRBV20-1, the J gene TRBJ2-3; no clear D. The CDR3 runs to 12 residues. Per germline, CDR1 DFQATT and CDR2 SNEGSKA (reference sequence). Trimming stripped 1 base from V and 9 bases from J, with 11 bases between. CDR3 residues: CSARVTADTQYF. CDR3 DNA sequence: TGCAGTGCTAGAGTGACGGCGGACACGCAGTATTTT.

This clonotype was found many times. The chain couples TRBV5-1 to TRBJ1-1; D is uncertain. Germline CDR1 reads SGHRS; CDR2 reads YFSETQ. The CDR3 length is 14 residues. V lost 2 bases to trimming and J lost 1 base, with 9 bases between them. This chain's CDR3 is CASSFATANTEAFF. For the CDR3, the DNA is TGCGCCAGCAGCTTCGCGACGGCGAACACTGAAGCTTTCTTT.

At least ten counts were recorded for this clonotype. The rearrangement joins TRBV27 to TRBJ1-3; D ambiguous. The V end lost 6 bases, the J end lost 0 bases, and 3 bases lay between the germline ends. The CDR3 extends over 12 amino acids. Germline CDR1 MNHEY, CDR2 SMNVEV (reference sequence). Here the CDR3 reads CASRSSGNTIYF. CDR3 in DNA: TGTGCCAGCAGAAGCTCTGGAAACACCATATATTTT.

CDR3 bases: TGTGCCAGCGGAATACAATTATTCGGCCGACTTACGGAAACATACCGCGAGACCGGGGAGCTGTTTTTT. Protein: CASGIQLFGRLTETYRETGELFF. This chain joins TRBV6-4 and TRBJ2-2, with no clear D. Trimming pared 8 bases from V and 5 bases from J, leaving 42 bases between. The CDR3 totals 23 residues. Germline CDR1 reads MRHNA; CDR2 reads SNTAGT.

The V call is TRBV27, the J call TRBJ2-5; D possibly corresponds to TRBD1 (6 bases). The CDR3 is 14 amino acids. V was trimmed by 6 bases and J by 4 bases, leaving 15 bases between them. Germline V gene sequence: CDR1 MNHEY, CDR2 SMNVEV (reference sequence). The DNA of the CDR3 is TGTGCCAGCAGGGCACAGGGATTCGGAGAGACCCAGTACTTC. Translation gives CASRAQGFGETQYF.

The chain employs TRBV20-1 and TRBJ2-4, with 8 positions matching TRBD1. The CDR3 contains 16 residues. Germline-derived CDR1 and CDR2 are DFQATT and SNEGSKA (reference sequence). V shed 7 bases, J shed 3 bases, and the junction held 14 bases outside the gene matches. CDR3 DNA sequence: TGCAGTGGTATGGGACAGGCGGGATGGGGCAAAAACATTCAGTACTTC. Residues: CSGMGQAGWGKNIQYF.

In its sample, this clonotype was seen many times. CDR3 coding DNA: TGCAGTGCTAGAGGGGGAACAACCGGGGAGCTGTTTTTT. It is translated as CSARGGTTGELFF. J is TRBJ2-2 and V is TRBV20-1; no clear D gene. This CDR3 contains 13 residues. Germline V lookup: CDR1 DFQATT, CDR2 SNEGSKA (reference sequence). With 1 base removed from V and 5 bases from J, the gap between germline ends came to 8 bases.